Detailed here is one T cell receptor beta chain. These data come from a study of Ad26.COV2.S vaccination and SARS-CoV-2 variants. V lost 2 bases, J lost 3 bases, and 15 bases lay in between. This CDR3 is built from 15 residues. The germline V gene has CDR1 SGDLS and CDR2 YYNGEE. Indicated treatment: around 19 received Ad26.COV2.S at low or high dose, single or two shots; about 5 received placebo; per-sample allocation not given. Collection of the samples took place on day 63 after the first injection of vaccine or placebo. Using immunoSEQ multiplex PCR, the repertoire was profiled, and TCRdb retains in-frame clones only, with some absent. The table includes hundreds of thousands of clones, about nine tenths detected once.

The gene calls are TRBV9 and TRBJ2-7; the D gene is possibly TRBD1 (7 bases). The receptor's source is a person between 18 and 65 years old who received the Ad26.COV2.S COVID-19 vaccine or a placebo. Sample: peripheral blood, taken in a trial of Ad26.COV2.S vaccine versus placebo. CDR3 sequence: CASSVGGGQDYEQYF. CDR3 nucleotide sequence: TGTGCCAGCAGCGTGGGGGGAGGACAGGACTACGAGCAGTACTTC.